This TCR beta chain came from a study of blood T cell repertoires in COVID-19 (dated by TCRdb to 2020 to 2022). Regarding the complete study: The collaborator samples originated in the United States, Italy and Spain and spanned the acute and convalescent phases of COVID-19. The material from the prospective study consisted of cDNA or gDNA derived from T cells, B-cell-depleted T cells, or PBMCs. Subjects who had been exposed to COVID-19, were actively infected with it, or had recovered from it provided the deeply sampled blood TCRbeta repertoires that made up the dataset. The repertoires were released in a freely available public database intended as a resource for research on the immune response to SARS-CoV-2. Samples were obtained from the ongoing ImmuneRACE study (first 160 participants) and from about 1,300 subjects provided by 6 global collaborators. Nearly every sample came with metadata listing a de-identified subject ID, COVID-19 status, age in years and sex. Where available, HLA class I and class II types were taken from metadata supplied by the sample provider and were not determined by assay-based typing. What the authors observed across the whole study: How much clinical and demographic metadata was included differed by source and by participant, and the metadata was provided uncurated.

Comment on this clone: The specificity of this receptor is unknown. No base qualities exist here, and no much larger clone lies one base off it.

Reading from cysteine to phenylalanine, the CDR3 counts 14 amino acids. The kept DNA is CDR3 alone, 42 bases in frame from the first base. Looking up the germline V gene (reference sequence) yields CDR1 GTSNPN and CDR2 SVGIG. V and J are truncated by 2 bases and 1 base respectively, leaving an intervening sequence of 11 bases. The collaborating institutions used their own protocols to collect whole blood in K2EDTA tubes. For TCRbeta analysis, collaborators shipped samples in one of three forms: frozen whole blood, isolated PBMCs, or DNA extracted from either of those sample types. TCRbeta CDR3 regions were amplified from genomic DNA using the immunoSEQ Assay, a bias-controlled multiplex PCR. The authors processed their data as follows. The number of nucleated cells in each sample was estimated by amplification of reference gene primers within the assay. To quantify the absolute abundance of each unique TCRbeta CDR3 rearrangement, sequence reads were collapsed and filtered. Productive Simpson clonality was computed per sample as the square root of Simpson's diversity index over productive rearrangements. Entries here come from immuneACCESS through TCRdb and include only in-frame sequences with V and J called. Some clones fail to appear in such tables; in the studies checked, an unresolved V gene covers under half of the shortfall, and the cause of the remainder is unknown. V and J calls and clone size are as listed in that table; D and trimming were resolved from the DNA. The sample table lists some 200,000 clones, 80% to 90% of them with a count of one. The top ten clones comprise 15% to 20% of the sample.

Specimen: peripheral blood. The receptor comes from a woman aged 80 or over with active or convalescent COVID-19. This chain joins TRBV30 to TRBJ1-1; the D gene is perhaps TRBD1, from 6 matching bases. The CDR3 here reads CAWSTGQQNTEAFF. The bases read TGTGCCTGGAGTACCGGACAGCAGAACACTGAAGCTTTCTTT. Where the CDR3 stops, the reference TRBV30 and TRBJ1-1 genes take over; the full variable domain is SQTIHQWPATLVQPVGSPLSLECTVEGTSNPNLYWYRQAAGRGLQLLFYSVGIGQISSEVPQNLSASRPQDRQFILSSKKLLLSDSGFYLCAWSTGQQNTEAFFGQGTRLTVV.